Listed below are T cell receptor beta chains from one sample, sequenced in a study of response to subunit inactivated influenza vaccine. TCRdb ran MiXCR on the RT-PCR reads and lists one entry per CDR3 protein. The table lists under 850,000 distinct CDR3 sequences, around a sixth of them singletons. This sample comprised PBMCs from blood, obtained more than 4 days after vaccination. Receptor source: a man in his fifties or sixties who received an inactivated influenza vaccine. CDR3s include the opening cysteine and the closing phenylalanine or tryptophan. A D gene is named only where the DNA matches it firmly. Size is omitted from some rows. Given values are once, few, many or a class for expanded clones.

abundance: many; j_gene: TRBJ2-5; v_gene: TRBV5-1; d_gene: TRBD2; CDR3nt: TGTGCTAGCAGCTTGGGACTAGCGGGGGGAGAGACCCAGTACTTC; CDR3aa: CASSLGLAGGETQYF
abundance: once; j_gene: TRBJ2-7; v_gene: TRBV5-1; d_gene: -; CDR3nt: TGCGCCAGCAGCTTGGAGGCGAGGACGGTAAGCTCCTACGAGCAGTACTTC; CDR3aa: CASSLEARTVSSYEQYF
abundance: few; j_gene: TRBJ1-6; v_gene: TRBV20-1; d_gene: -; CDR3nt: TGCAGTGCTATAGTGCCAACCGAACCTTCACCCCTCCACTTT; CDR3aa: CSAIVPTEPSPLHF
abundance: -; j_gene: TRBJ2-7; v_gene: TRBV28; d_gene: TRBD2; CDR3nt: TGTGCCAGCAGTTTAAACCCGTCGGGACTAGCGGGAGCTAGGTCCTACGAGCAGTACTTC; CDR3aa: CASSLNPSGLAGARSYEQYF
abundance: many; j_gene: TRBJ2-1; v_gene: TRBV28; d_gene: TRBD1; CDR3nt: TGTGCCAGCAGACTTGACAGGGGAGGTCTACTAGGGCAGTTCTTC; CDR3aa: CASRLDRGGLLGQFF
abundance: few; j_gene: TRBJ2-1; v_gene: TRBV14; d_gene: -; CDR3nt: TGTGCCAGCAGCCTCATATTTGGGTTATATGTGAATGAGCAGTTCTTC; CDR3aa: CASSLIFGLYVNEQFF
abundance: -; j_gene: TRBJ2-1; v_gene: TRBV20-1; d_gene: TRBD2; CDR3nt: TGCAGGGCGGCGGGGGGACCCTCCTACAATGAGCAGTTCTTC; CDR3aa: CRAAGGPSYNEQFF
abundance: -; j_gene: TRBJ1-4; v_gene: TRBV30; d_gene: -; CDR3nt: TGTGCCTGGAGTGTACAGGGACGGAAACTGTTTTTT; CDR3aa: CAWSVQGRKLFF
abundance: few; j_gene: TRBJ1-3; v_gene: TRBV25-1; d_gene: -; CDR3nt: TGTGCCAGCGTCGACAGGACAGCTGGAAACACCATATATTTT; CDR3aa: CASVDRTAGNTIYF
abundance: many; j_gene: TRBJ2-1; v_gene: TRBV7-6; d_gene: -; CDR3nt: TGTGCCAGCAGCTTAGGAGGGCGGACAGACAATGAGCAGTTCTTC; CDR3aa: CASSLGGRTDNEQFF
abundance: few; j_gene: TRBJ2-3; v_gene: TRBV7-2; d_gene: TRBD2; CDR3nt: TGTGCCAGCAGCTACCACTGGGGCGGGGGAGATACGCAGTATTTT; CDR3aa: CASSYHWGGGDTQYF
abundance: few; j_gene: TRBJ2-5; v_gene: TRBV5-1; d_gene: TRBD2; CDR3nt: TGCGCCAGTGGACGGGGGACTAGCGGGGGGCAAGAGACCCAGTACTTC; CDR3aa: CASGRGTSGGQETQYF
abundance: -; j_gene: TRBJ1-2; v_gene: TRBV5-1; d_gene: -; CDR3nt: TGCGCCAGCAGCCCCCAAGGAAAGGCCCACTATGGCTACACCTTC; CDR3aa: CASSPQGKAHYGYTF
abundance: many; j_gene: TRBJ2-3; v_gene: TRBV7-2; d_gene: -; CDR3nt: TGTGCCAGCAGCCGTGGAAGACTGGATACGCAGTATTTT; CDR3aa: CASSRGRLDTQYF
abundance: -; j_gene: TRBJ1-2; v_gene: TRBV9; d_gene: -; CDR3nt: TGTGCCAGCACCCCCGGGGGTAGGCATGGCTACACCTTC; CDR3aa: CASTPGGRHGYTF
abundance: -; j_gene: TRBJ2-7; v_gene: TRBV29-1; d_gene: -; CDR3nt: TGCAGCGTTGTAAGGCAGGGAGGCTACGAGCAGTACTTC; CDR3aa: CSVVRQGGYEQYF
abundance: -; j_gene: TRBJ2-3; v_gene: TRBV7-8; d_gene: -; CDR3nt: TGTGCCAGCAGCCAACGGACAGATACGCAGTATTTT; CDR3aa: CASSQRTDTQYF
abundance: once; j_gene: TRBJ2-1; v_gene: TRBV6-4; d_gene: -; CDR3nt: TGTGCCAGCAGTGATTATCCGGGGCGCGAGCAGTTCTTC; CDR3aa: CASSDYPGREQFF
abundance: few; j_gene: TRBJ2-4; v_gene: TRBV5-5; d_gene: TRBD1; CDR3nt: TGTGCCAGCAGCCCCTGGACAGGGCGAGCCAAAAACATTCAGTACTTC; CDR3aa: CASSPWTGRAKNIQYF
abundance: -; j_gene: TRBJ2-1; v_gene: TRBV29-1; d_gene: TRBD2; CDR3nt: TGCAGCGTTGAATACTGGACTAGCGAGACCAATGAGCAGTTCTTC; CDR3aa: CSVEYWTSETNEQFF
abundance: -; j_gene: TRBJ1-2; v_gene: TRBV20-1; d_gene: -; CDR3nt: TGCAGTGCTAGAGATCCGGGGTGGAACTATGGCTACACCTTC; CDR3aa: CSARDPGWNYGYTF
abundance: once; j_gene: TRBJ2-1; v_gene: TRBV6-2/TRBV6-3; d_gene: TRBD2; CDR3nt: TGTGCCAGCATCCTAGCGGGAGGCAATGAGCAGCTCTTC; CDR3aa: CASILAGGNEQLF
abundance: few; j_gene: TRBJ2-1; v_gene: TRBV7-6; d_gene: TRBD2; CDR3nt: TGTGCCAGCAGCTCAAATAGCGGGGCGGAGCAGTTCTTC; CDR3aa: CASSSNSGAEQFF
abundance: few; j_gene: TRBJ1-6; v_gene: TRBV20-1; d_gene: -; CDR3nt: TGCAGTGCTAGAGTTGGACAGAATAATTCACCCCTCCACTTT; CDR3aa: CSARVGQNNSPLHF
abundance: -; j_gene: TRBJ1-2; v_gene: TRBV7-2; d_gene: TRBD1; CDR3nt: TGTGCCAGCAGCAGAGCGGGACAGGGGCTGGGGTATGGCTACACCTTC; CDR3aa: CASSRAGQGLGYGYTF
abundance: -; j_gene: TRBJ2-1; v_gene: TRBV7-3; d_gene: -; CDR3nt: TGTGCCAGCAGCTTAACTGGGGTTGGCAATGAGCAGTTCTTC; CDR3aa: CASSLTGVGNEQFF
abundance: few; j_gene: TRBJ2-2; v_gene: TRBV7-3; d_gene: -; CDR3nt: TGTGCCAGCAGCTTACTGGGGGCGGGGAACACCGGGGAGCTGTTTTTT; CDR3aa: CASSLLGAGNTGELFF
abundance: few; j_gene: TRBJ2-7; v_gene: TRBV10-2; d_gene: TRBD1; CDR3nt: TGCGCCAGCAGTGCGGACAGGGCCAGCTACGAGCAGTACTTC; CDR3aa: CASSADRASYEQYF
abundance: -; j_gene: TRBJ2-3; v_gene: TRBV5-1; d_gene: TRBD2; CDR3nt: TGCGCCAGCAGCTCTGGGACTAGCGGAATTACTAGCACAGATACGCAGTATTTT; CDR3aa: CASSSGTSGITSTDTQYF
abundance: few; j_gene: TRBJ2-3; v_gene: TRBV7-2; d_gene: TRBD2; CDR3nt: TGTGCCAGCAGCTCCCGGATGGGCGGGGGAGCGAATACGCAGTATTTT; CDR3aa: CASSSRMGGGANTQYF
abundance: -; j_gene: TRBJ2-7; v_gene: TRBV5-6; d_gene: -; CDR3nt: TGTGCCAGCAGCTTGGAAGTCAGGGTGGCCTACGAGCAGTACTTC; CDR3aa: CASSLEVRVAYEQYF
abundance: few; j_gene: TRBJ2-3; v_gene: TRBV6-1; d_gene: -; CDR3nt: TGTGCCAGCAGTGAAAGCTGGGTGGACACAGATACGCAGTATTTT; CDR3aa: CASSESWVDTDTQYF
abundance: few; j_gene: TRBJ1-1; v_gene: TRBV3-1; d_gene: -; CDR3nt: TGTGCCAGCAGCCAAGACTCTGTATGGACCCTCCTGCACATGAACACTGAAGCTTTCTTT; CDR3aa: CASSQDSVWTLLHMNTEAFF
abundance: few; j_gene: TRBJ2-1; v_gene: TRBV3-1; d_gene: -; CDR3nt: TGTGCCAGCAGCCAGGGTTCGGAGCTCGCTGAGCAGTTCTTC; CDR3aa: CASSQGSELAEQFF
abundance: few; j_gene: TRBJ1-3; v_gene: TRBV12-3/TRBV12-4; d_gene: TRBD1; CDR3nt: TGTGCCAGCAGTTTCGGCAGGGGGATTGGAAACACCATATATTTT; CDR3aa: CASSFGRGIGNTIYF